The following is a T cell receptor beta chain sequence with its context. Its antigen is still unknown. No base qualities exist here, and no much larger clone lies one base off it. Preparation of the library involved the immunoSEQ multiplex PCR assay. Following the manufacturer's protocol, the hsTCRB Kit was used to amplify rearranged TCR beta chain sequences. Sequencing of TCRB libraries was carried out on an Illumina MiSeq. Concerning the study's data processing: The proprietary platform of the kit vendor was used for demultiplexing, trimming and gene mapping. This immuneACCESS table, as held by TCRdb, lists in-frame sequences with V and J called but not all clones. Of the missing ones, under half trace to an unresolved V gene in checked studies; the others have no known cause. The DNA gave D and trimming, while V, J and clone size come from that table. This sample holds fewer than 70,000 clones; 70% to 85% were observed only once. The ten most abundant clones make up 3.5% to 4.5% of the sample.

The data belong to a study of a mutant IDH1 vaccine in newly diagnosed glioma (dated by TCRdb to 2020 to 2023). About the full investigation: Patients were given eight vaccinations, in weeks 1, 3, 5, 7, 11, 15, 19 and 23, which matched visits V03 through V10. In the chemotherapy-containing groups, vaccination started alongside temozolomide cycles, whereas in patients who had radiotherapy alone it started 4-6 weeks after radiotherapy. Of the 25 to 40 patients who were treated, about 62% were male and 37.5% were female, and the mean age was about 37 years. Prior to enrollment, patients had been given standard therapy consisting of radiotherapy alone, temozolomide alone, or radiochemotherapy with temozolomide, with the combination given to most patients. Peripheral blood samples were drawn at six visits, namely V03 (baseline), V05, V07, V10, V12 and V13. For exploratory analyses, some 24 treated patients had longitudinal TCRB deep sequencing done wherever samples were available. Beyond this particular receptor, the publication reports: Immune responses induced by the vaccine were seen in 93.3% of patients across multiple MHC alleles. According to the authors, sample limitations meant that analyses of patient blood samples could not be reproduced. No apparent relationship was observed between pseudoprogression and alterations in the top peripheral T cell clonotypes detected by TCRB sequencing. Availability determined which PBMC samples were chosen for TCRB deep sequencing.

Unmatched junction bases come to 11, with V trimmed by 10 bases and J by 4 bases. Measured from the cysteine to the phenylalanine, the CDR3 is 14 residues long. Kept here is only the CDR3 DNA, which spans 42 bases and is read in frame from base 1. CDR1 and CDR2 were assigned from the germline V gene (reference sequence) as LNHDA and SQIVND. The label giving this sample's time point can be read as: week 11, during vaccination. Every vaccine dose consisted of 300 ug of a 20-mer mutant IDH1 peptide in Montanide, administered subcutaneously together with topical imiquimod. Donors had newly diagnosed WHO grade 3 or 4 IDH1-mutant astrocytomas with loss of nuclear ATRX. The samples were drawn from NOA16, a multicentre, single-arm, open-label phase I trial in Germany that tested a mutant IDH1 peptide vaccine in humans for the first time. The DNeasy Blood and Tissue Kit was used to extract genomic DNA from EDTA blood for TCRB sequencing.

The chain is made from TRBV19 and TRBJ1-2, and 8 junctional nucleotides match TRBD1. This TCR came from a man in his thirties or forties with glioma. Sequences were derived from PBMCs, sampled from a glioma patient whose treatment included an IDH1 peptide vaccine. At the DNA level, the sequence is TGTGCCACCTCGGGACAGGCCTCTGGCTATGGCTACACCTTC. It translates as CATSGQASGYGYTF.